This entry concerns a single T cell receptor beta chain. Its antigen is undetermined. The sample originates from a study of T cell responses to AZD1222 COVID-19 vaccine. Study-level points and caveats: Spike-wide coverage was observed for vaccine-associated CD4 TCRs, with dominant responses at 160-218 and 743-854. Nearly half of spike-specific TCRs reportedly target unmutated variant regions. Compared with day 0, the breadth and depth of the Spike-specific TCR repertoire rose significantly after two doses of AZD1222.

CDR1 and CDR2 (germline): LNHDA, SQIVND (reference sequence). J was trimmed by 8 bases and V by 2 bases; bases with no gene match: 5. This CDR3 comprises 15 residues. The protocol was immunoSEQ multiplex PCR, while the TCRdb copy is restricted to in-frame clones and leaves out a portion. The sample contains more than 150,000 clones, roughly 90% of which appear only once. The clonotype originates from an adult who received the AZD1222 COVID-19 vaccine. The chain has TRBV19 and TRBJ1-4, with 10 bases fitting TRBD1. This material consisted of peripheral blood, taken 28 days after the second AZD1222 dose. This CDR3 is CASSIWWTGGEKLFF. The CDR3 nucleotides read TGTGCCAGTAGTATATGGTGGACAGGGGGGGAAAAACTGTTTTTT.